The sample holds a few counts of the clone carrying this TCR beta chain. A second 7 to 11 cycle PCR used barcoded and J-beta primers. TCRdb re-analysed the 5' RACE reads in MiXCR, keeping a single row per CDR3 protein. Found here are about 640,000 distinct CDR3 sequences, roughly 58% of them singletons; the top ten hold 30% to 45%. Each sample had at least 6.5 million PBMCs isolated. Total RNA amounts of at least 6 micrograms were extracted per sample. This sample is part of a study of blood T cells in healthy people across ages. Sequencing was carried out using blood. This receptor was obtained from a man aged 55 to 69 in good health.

For the CDR3, the DNA is TGCAGTGCCGATCTCAGGGGAATAGGGGGCTACACCTTC. Translation gives CSADLRGIGGYTF. The chain has TRBV20-1 and TRBJ1-2; TRBD1 is a possible D gene (6 bases). CDR3 size: 13 residues. With 6 bases removed from V and 8 bases from J, the gap between germline ends came to 19 bases. Germline CDR1 and CDR2: DFQATT and SNEGSKA (reference sequence).